This T cell receptor beta chain was sequenced in a study of blood T cell repertoires in COVID-19. Study-level information: COVID-19 samples collected from the United States, Italy and Spain covered acute and convalescent phases. Nucleic acid was either cDNA or gDNA, and it came from T cells, B-cell-depleted T cells, or PBMCs.

With 6 bases removed from V and 4 bases from J, the gap between germline ends came to 19 bases. The CDR3 runs to 16 residues. Germline V gene lookup returns CDR1 MDHEN and CDR2 SYDVKM. This clone was counted between two and nine times. The protocol was immunoSEQ multiplex PCR, while the TCRdb copy is restricted to in-frame clones and leaves out a portion. Of 350,000 to 450,000 clones in the sample, roughly 90% were seen once. The specimen was PBMCs or T cells enriched from blood (not recorded which). This clonotype was obtained from a young woman who had recovered from COVID-19. The V and J genes are TRBV28 and TRBJ1-5; perhaps TRBD1 as D (6 bases). As DNA, the CDR3 is TGTGCCAGCAGCCAAAGTTTACAGGGCTGGAATCAGCCCCAGCATTTT. Translating gives CASSQSLQGWNQPQHF. Looking up the rest from reference TRBV28 and TRBJ1-5 gives the full variable domain: DVKVTQSSRYLVKRTGEKVFLECVQDMDHENMFWYRQDPGLGLRLIYFSYDVKMKEKGDIPEGYSVSREKKERFSLILESASTNQTSMYLCASSQSLQGWNQPQHFGDGTRLSIL.